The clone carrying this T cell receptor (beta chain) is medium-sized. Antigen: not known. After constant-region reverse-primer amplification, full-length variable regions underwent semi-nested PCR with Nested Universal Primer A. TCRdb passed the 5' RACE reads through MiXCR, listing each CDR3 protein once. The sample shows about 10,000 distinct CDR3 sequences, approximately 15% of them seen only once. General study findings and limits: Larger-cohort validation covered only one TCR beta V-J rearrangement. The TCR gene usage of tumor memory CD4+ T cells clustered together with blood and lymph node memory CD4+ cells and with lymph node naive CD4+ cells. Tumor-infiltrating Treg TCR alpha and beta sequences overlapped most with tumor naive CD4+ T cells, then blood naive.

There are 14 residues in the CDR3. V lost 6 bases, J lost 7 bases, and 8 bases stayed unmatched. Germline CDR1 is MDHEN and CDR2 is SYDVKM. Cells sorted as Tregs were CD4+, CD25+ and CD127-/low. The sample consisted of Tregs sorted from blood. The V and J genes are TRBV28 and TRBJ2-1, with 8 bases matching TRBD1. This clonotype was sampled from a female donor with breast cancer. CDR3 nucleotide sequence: TGTGCCAGCAGCCGTAGGACAGGGAGGAATGAGCAGTTCTTC. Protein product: CASSRRTGRNEQFF.